This record looks at one TCR beta chain sequence and its context. The CDR3 is 13 residues long. Trimming shortened V by 2 bases and J by 4 bases, and 9 bases separated the two germline ends. Germline V gene sequence: CDR1 MNHNY, CDR2 SVGAGI (reference sequence). Some clones are missing from TCRdb's copy, which holds only in-frame ones; the method was immunoSEQ multiplex PCR. The data contain 2 million or so clones, approximately 95% of them singletons. The naive CD8 population came from CD45RO-negative cells selected for CCR7, without terminally differentiated effector memory CD45RA+ cells. This sample is part of a study of shared clonotypes between healthy human individuals.

The receptor was isolated from a man younger than 30 in good health. The gene calls are TRBV6-6 and TRBJ2-7; D unresolved. The sample comprised naive CD8+ T cells sorted from blood. The CDR3 loop reads CASSYRAVYEQYF. The CDR3 DNA reads TGTGCCAGCAGTTACCGGGCCGTATACGAGCAGTACTTC.